What follows are 12 T cell receptor beta chains derived from one specimen sequenced in a study of graft-versus-host responses after intestinal transplantation. This table comes from immunoSEQ multiplex PCR, and its TCRdb copy is limited to in-frame clones, with some not included. The table has more than 95,000 clones, more than 85% seen once. These receptors lack a known antigen. The specimen was unstimulated CD4+ T cells sorted from spleen or lymph node cells, collected before intestinal transplant. All receptors derive from a human donor who received an intestinal transplant.

The V and J genes are TRBV28 and TRBJ2-3; 8 bases agree with TRBD1. Germline assignment: CDR1 MDHEN and CDR2 SYDVKM. V trimming: 5 bases; J trimming: 6 bases; junction bases outside the gene matches: 7. The CDR3 is 14 amino acids. The CDR3 DNA reads TGTGCCAGCAGTCTAGGACAGGGTCGGGATACGCAGTATTTT. Amino acids: CASSLGQGRDTQYF.

This clone was found once. V is TRBV30 and J is TRBJ2-1, with no clear D. The CDR3 totals 13 residues. Germline values: CDR1 GTSNPN, CDR2 SVGIG (reference sequence). With 0 bases removed from V and 6 bases from J, the gap between germline ends came to 9 bases. CDR3 residues: CAWSVSRINEQFF. CDR3 sequence (DNA): TGTGCCTGGAGTGTTAGCAGAATCAATGAGCAGTTCTTC.

The table lists this clone with a count of one. The rearrangement uses TRBV18 and TRBJ1-5; D is unclear. Germline loops: CDR1 KGHSH, CDR2 LQKENI. V lost 6 bases, J lost 4 bases, and 7 bases lay in between. The CDR3 is made up of 12 amino acids. CDR3 in amino acids: CASSAGNQPQHF. CDR3 bases: TGTGCCAGCTCGGCCGGGAATCAGCCCCAGCATTTT.

This chain joins TRBV7-9 and TRBJ2-5; TRBD2 agrees at 7 bases. With 5 bases clipped from V and 5 bases from J, the junction kept 23 bases outside the gene matches. CDR1 SEHNR and CDR2 FQNEAQ come from the germline V gene (reference sequence). The CDR3 totals 19 residues. CDR3 protein: CASSTPRRGRGRNSETQYF. The DNA for the CDR3 is TGTGCCAGCAGCACACCTCGCCGAGGGAGGGGCCGGAATTCGGAGACCCAGTACTTC.

Of note for this clone: Other DNA sequences of this sample code for an identical CDR3. The rearrangement links TRBV27 to TRBJ1-1; a weak D match, TRBD1 (5 bases). The CDR3 runs 19 residues. The germline CDR1 and CDR2 sequences are MNHEY and SMNVEV (reference sequence). V dropped 6 bases and J dropped 1 base, with 27 bases sitting between them. In nucleotides, the CDR3 is TGTGCCAGCAGGAAGGACGTGGGGCTGCCCTTAAGGAGGAACACTGAAGCTTTCTTT. This gives the protein CASRKDVGLPLRRNTEAFF.

The rearrangement uses TRBV2 and TRBJ2-7, with a tentative D call TRBD2 (6 bases). Trimming left V 7 bases short and J 2 bases short, with 15 bases between. CDR1 and CDR2 (germline): SNHLY, FYNNEI. The CDR3 is 14 residues long. Here the CDR3 reads CASTPGGGTYEQYF. The CDR3 DNA reads TGTGCCAGCACCCCGGGTGGGGGGACCTACGAGCAGTACTTC.

The V gene is TRBV27, the J gene TRBJ1-2; 7 bases match TRBD1. Germline loops: CDR1 MNHEY, CDR2 SMNVEV (reference sequence). This CDR3 has 16 residues. V dropped 3 bases and J dropped 5; count of bases not matched to a gene: 12. The CDR3 sequence is CASSFRPDRVGYGYTF. The CDR3 DNA reads TGTGCCAGCAGTTTTCGGCCCGACAGGGTTGGGTATGGCTACACCTTC.

The rearrangement joins TRBV30 to TRBJ1-2; no definite D call. The V gene lost 3 bases and the J gene lost 2 bases, with 10 bases spanning the gap. Germline V CDR1 and CDR2: GTSNPN, SVGIG (reference sequence). The length of the CDR3 is 13 residues. CDR3 sequence reads: CAWSFRANYGYTF. DNA for the CDR3: TGTGCCTGGAGCTTTAGAGCAAACTATGGCTACACCTTC.

This sequence joins TRBV7-9 and TRBJ1-2; 9 bases map to TRBD1. Germline V gene lookup returns CDR1 SEHNR and CDR2 FQNEAQ (reference sequence). This CDR3 spans 13 amino acids. With V trimmed by 4 bases and J by 7 bases, 4 bases remained unmatched. The chain's CDR3 is CASSWGQGAGYTF. CDR3 nucleotides: TGTGCCAGCAGCTGGGGACAGGGAGCTGGCTACACCTTC.

The gene calls are TRBV14 and TRBJ2-7; the match to TRBD1 covers 8 bases. The CDR3 length is 15 residues. From germline, CDR1 is SGHDN and CDR2 FVKESK. Trimming cost V 0 bases and J 5 bases; bases outside gene matches: 6. CDR3 DNA: TGTGCCAGCAGCCAAGATCTAGGACAGGGCGACGAGCAGTACTTC. It encodes CASSQDLGQGDEQYF.

The rearrangement joins TRBV10-3 to TRBJ2-3; D unresolved. CDR1 is ENHRY, CDR2 SYGVKD, per germline. V was pared by 1 base and J by 6 bases, with 11 bases between. This CDR3 has 14 amino acids. The CDR3 sequence: CAISELLASDTQYF. CDR3 coding DNA: TGTGCCATCAGTGAGTTATTAGCCAGTGATACGCAGTATTTT.

The rearrangement joins TRBV27 to TRBJ1-2; 8 bases agree with TRBD1. Germline CDR1 is MNHEY and CDR2 is SMNVEV (reference sequence). CDR3 length: 14 residues. Germline trimming cut 2 bases from V and 6 bases from J; bases unmatched to any gene: 5. The CDR3 protein is CASSLGRGRDGYTF. CDR3 in DNA: TGTGCCAGCAGTTTAGGCAGGGGGCGAGATGGCTACACCTTC.